This is a list of T cell receptor beta chains from one sample in a study of T cell responses to AZD1222 COVID-19 vaccine. TCRdb's table, derived via immunoSEQ multiplex PCR, lists solely in-frame clones and lacks some. This sample has around 160,000 clones; around nine tenths occur once, and the top ten carry approximately 1.5%. Sequenced material: peripheral blood, taken on day 0 of AZD1222 vaccination. The receptors were sampled from an adult in good health. CDR3s include the opening cysteine and the closing phenylalanine or tryptophan. Fields, in order: V gene, D gene, J gene, clone size, CDR3 protein, CDR3 DNA. A D gene is named only where the DNA matches it firmly. Rows give clone size only sometimes, using once, few, many, or a class for an expanded clone.

V: TRBV29-1
D: .
J: TRBJ1-1
size: .
CDR3: CSVEGATEAFF
DNA: TGCAGCGTTGAAGGGGCCACTGAAGCTTTCTTT

V: TRBV6-6
D: TRBD1
J: TRBJ2-2
size: once
CDR3: CASSYPGTANTGELFF
DNA: TGTGCCAGCAGTTACCCGGGGACAGCTAACACCGGGGAGCTGTTTTTT

V: TRBV18
D: TRBD2
J: TRBJ2-1
size: .
CDR3: CASSPSGGKGNEQFF
DNA: TGTGCCAGCTCACCAAGCGGGGGGAAGGGCAATGAGCAGTTCTTC

V: TRBV7-2
D: TRBD1
J: TRBJ2-7
size: once
CDR3: CASSWGQTVTYEQYF
DNA: TGTGCCAGCAGCTGGGGACAGACAGTTACGTACGAGCAGTACTTC

V: TRBV12-3/TRBV12-4
D: .
J: TRBJ2-7
size: once
CDR3: CASSFLQAGPRYF
DNA: TGTGCCAGCAGTTTTCTTCAGGCCGGTCCCAGGTACTTC

V: TRBV7-2
D: TRBD2
J: TRBJ2-7
size: .
CDR3: CASSLASGEAYEQYF
DNA: TGTGCCAGCAGCTTAGCTAGCGGGGAAGCCTACGAGCAGTACTTC

V: TRBV10-3
D: .
J: TRBJ2-2
size: .
CDR3: CAISPNTGELFF
DNA: TGTGCCATCAGTCCGAACACCGGGGAGCTGTTTTTT

V: TRBV19
D: .
J: TRBJ2-7
size: .
CDR3: CASSIDRGRTREQYF
DNA: TGTGCCAGTAGTATAGATCGGGGAAGAACCCGCGAGCAGTACTTC

V: TRBV6-2/TRBV6-3
D: .
J: TRBJ1-5
size: .
CDR3: CASSYTGRGPQHF
DNA: TGTGCCAGCAGTTACACGGGTCGGGGACCCCAGCATTTT

V: TRBV5-1
D: TRBD2
J: TRBJ2-7
size: .
CDR3: CASSPGGTSGSYEQYF
DNA: TGCGCCAGCAGCCCCGGAGGGACTAGCGGGAGTTACGAGCAGTACTTC

V: TRBV9
D: .
J: TRBJ1-3
size: .
CDR3: CASSVPGSGTSGNTIYF
DNA: TGTGCCAGCAGCGTACCCGGTTCAGGGACTTCTGGAAACACCATATATTTT

V: TRBV4-1
D: TRBD1
J: TRBJ1-5
size: .
CDR3: CASSPRDRVDQPQHF
DNA: TGCGCCAGCAGCCCCCGGGACAGGGTAGATCAGCCCCAGCATTTT

V: TRBV19
D: TRBD1
J: TRBJ2-3
size: .
CDR3: CASTPGTGKGSDTQYF
DNA: TGTGCCAGTACCCCAGGGACAGGGAAAGGTTCAGATACGCAGTATTTT

V: TRBV3-1/TRBV3-2
D: .
J: TRBJ1-6
size: .
CDR3: CASSQEAGRANSPLHF
DNA: TGTGCCAGCAGCCAAGAGGCGGGCAGGGCAAATTCACCCCTCCACTTT

V: TRBV5-4
D: .
J: TRBJ2-7
size: .
CDR3: CASSPPDKIYEQYF
DNA: TGTGCCAGCAGCCCCCCCGACAAAATCTACGAGCAGTACTTC

V: TRBV21-1
D: .
J: TRBJ2-5
size: .
CDR3: CASKDRRGGRETQYF
DNA: TGTGCCAGCAAAGATCGGCGGGGGGGCCGTGAGACCCAGTACTTC

V: TRBV14
D: TRBD1
J: TRBJ1-5
size: once
CDR3: CASSRQGLRTYSNQPQHF
DNA: TGTGCCAGCAGCCGACAGGGTCTACGAACCTATAGCAATCAGCCCCAGCATTTT

V: TRBV13
D: .
J: TRBJ1-5
size: once
CDR3: CASTWGRDNQPQHF
DNA: TGTGCCAGCACCTGGGGCAGGGACAATCAGCCCCAGCATTTT

V: TRBV6-6
D: .
J: TRBJ1-3
size: .
CDR3: CATFAGNTIYF
DNA: TGTGCCACCTTCGCTGGAAACACCATATATTTT

V: TRBV7-8
D: .
J: TRBJ1-6
size: .
CDR3: CASARHLGSPLHF
DNA: TGTGCCAGCGCGCGCCATTTGGGGTCACCCCTCCACTTT

V: TRBV6-2/TRBV6-3
D: .
J: TRBJ2-3
size: .
CDR3: CASSWRGRGTDTQYF
DNA: TGTGCCAGCAGTTGGCGGGGGCGAGGCACAGATACGCAGTATTTT

V: TRBV19
D: .
J: TRBJ1-2
size: .
CDR3: CASSIETGGYGYTF
DNA: TGTGCCAGTAGTATAGAGACAGGTGGCTATGGCTACACCTTC

V: TRBV9
D: .
J: TRBJ2-1
size: .
CDR3: CASNPAPVGGTWAYNEQFF
DNA: TGTGCCAGCAACCCAGCTCCAGTAGGCGGGACTTGGGCCTACAATGAGCAGTTCTTC

V: TRBV30
D: .
J: TRBJ1-1
size: once
CDR3: CAWTGLLNTEAFF
DNA: TGTGCCTGGACTGGACTTTTGAACACTGAAGCTTTCTTT

V: TRBV6-2/TRBV6-3
D: TRBD1
J: TRBJ2-5
size: .
CDR3: CASSSFLGHETGGRETQYF
DNA: TGTGCCAGCAGCTCCTTTTTGGGTCACGAGACAGGGGGGCGAGAGACCCAGTACTTC

V: TRBV2
D: TRBD1
J: TRBJ1-1
size: .
CDR3: CASSGTTGGVFWAFF
DNA: TGTGCCAGCAGTGGAACTACAGGGGGCGTATTTTGGGCTTTCTTT